Listed below are T cell receptor beta chains from one sample, sequenced in a study of OX40 agonist ivuxolimab in advanced cancers. The protocol was immunoSEQ multiplex PCR, while the TCRdb copy is restricted to in-frame clones and leaves out a portion. The sample lists tens of thousands of clones, 65% to 75% seen once, with about a fifth in the top ten. The sample consisted of CD4+ or CD8+ T cells sorted from blood, taken in a trial of the OX40 agonist ivuxolimab. Receptor source: an adult with an advanced solid tumor such as melanoma, head and neck, liver or kidney cancer. CDR3s leave out the opening cysteine and the closing phenylalanine or tryptophan.

J gene	V gene	CDR3 protein
TRBJ2-1	TRBV6-1	ASSVRPALEQF
TRBJ1-1	TRBV11-2	ASSPQGRAEAF
TRBJ2-7	TRBV30	AWQLRLSYEQY
TRBJ2-5	TRBV6-5	ASYGGGLETQY
TRBJ1-2	TRBV19	ASSPRTFILGYGYT
TRBJ1-2	TRBV6-5	ASSSRGARGYT
TRBJ1-4	TRBV25-1	ASSEGRWNEKLF
TRBJ1-2	TRBV6-6	ASSRTPAYGYT
TRBJ1-4	TRBV6-5	ASRPGASDEKLF
TRBJ2-7	TRBV2	ASSEDNYEQY
TRBJ1-1	TRBV7-9	ASSQSRGTNTEAF
TRBJ1-1	TRBV7-3	ASSLGGATEAF
TRBJ1-1	TRBV25-1	ASGTGDTEAF
TRBJ2-1	TRBV5-6	ASSSIGTSGGSYNEQF
TRBJ1-4	TRBV2	ASSEALGAREKLF
TRBJ2-4	TRBV7-2	ASSLVGSGGSKNIQY
TRBJ2-1	TRBV30	AWSVFSGDTRDEQF
TRBJ1-5	TRBV27	ASSAVLGLTQH
TRBJ1-4	TRBV9	ASSVGDSSGVEKLF
TRBJ2-7	TRBV6-1	AGGATSYEQY
TRBJ1-6	TRBV19	ASSPDSSLSYNSPLH
TRBJ1-2	TRBV27	ASRGTGGYGYT
TRBJ1-5	TRBV7-6	ASSLGGGLVQPQH
TRBJ2-1	TRBV6-5	ASSYLGLRVDEQF
TRBJ2-5	TRBV5-6	ASSIDRGSLSETQY
TRBJ1-4	TRBV5-1	ASSFTDATNEKLF
TRBJ1-1	TRBV11-2	ASRRSRGAAF
TRBJ2-3	TRBV11-2	ASSLRAGSDTQY
TRBJ2-5	TRBV6-5	ASTGQGETQY
TRBJ1-4	TRBV5-8	ASSSRGINEKLF
TRBJ2-5	TRBV5-4	ASSPPSRKETQY
TRBJ2-7	TRBV2	ASRDSSYEQY
TRBJ1-6	TRBV2	ASREVYNSPLH
TRBJ1-5	TRBV6-1	AGGYRFGNQPQH
TRBJ2-1	TRBV7-8	ASSLVVGGGRNEQF
TRBJ2-6	TRBV27	ASSYGGAAGANVLT
TRBJ2-7	TRBV5-8	ASRLLDSRTYEQY
TRBJ1-3	TRBV6-5	ASRLGQGIGNTIY
TRBJ1-6	TRBV10-3	AISWDRELLH
TRBJ2-5	TRBV5-1	ASSLATGGVETQY
TRBJ2-1	TRBV6-4	ASSDGRGPNSYNEQF
TRBJ2-3	TRBV11-2	ASSLKKSTDTQY
TRBJ2-5	TRBV5-1	ASSSGRKETQY
TRBJ1-2	TRBV18	ASSPRAGGYGYT
TRBJ1-2	TRBV7-9	ASSPPLATLYGYT
-	TRBV7-3	ASSLRDSYEQY
TRBJ1-2	TRBV18	ASSPDWSGYT
TRBJ2-5	TRBV7-9	ASSLASETQY
TRBJ2-1	TRBV7-7	ASSSGTLYNEQF
TRBJ1-2	TRBV7-8	ASSHIGQGVEGYT
TRBJ2-3	TRBV5-1	ASSLHPGGNTQY
TRBJ2-2	TRBV10-3	ATGDPANTGELF
TRBJ1-3	TRBV11-2	ASSLLENTIY